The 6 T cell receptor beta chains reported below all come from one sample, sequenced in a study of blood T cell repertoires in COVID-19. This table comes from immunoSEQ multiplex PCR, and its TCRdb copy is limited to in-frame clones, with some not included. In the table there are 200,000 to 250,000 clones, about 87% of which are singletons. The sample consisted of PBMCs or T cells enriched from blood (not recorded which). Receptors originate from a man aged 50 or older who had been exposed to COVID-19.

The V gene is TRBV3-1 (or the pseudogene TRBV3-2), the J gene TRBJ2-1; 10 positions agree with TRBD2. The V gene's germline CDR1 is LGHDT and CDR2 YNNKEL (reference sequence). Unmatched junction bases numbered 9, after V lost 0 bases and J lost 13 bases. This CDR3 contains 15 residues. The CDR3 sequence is CASSQDWLAGVQQFF. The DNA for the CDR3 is TGTGCCAGCAGCCAAGATTGGCTAGCGGGGGTTCAACAGTTCTTC.

DNA of the CDR3: TGTGCCAGCAGTTTGTACTGGACTAGCGGGAGCCCAGATACGCAGTATTTT. Encoded protein: CASSLYWTSGSPDTQYF. This chain links TRBV5-6 with TRBJ2-3; 13 positions agree with TRBD2. Trimming at V came to 5 bases and at J to 4 bases, leaving 10 bases not matched to a gene. Per the germline V gene, CDR1 is SGHDT and CDR2 is YYEEEE. CDR3 length: 17 residues.

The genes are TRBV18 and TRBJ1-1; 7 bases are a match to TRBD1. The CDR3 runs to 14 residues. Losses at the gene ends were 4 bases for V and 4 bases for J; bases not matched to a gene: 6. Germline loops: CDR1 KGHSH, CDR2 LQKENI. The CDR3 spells CASSRQGFVTEAFF. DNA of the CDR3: TGTGCCAGCTCACGACAGGGTTTCGTCACTGAAGCTTTCTTT.

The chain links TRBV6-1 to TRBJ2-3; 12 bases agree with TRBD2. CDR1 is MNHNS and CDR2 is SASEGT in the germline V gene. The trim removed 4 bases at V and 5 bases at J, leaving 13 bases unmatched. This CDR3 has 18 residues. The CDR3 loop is CASSAQLTSGSRGDTQYF. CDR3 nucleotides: TGTGCCAGCAGTGCCCAGTTGACTAGCGGGAGTCGGGGAGATACGCAGTATTTT.

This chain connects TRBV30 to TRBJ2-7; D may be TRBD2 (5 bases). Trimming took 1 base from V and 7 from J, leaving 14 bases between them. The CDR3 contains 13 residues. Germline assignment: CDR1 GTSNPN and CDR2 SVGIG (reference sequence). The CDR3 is CAWSGRTVREQYF. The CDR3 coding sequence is TGTGCCTGGAGTGGGCGGACTGTAAGAGAGCAGTACTTC.

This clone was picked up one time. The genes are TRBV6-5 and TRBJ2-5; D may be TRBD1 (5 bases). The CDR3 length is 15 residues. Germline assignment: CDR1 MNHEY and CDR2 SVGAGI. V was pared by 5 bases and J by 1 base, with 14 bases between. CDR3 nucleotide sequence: TGTGCCAGCAGTCCTCATGAAGGGGTCCAAGAGACCCAGTACTTC. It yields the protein CASSPHEGVQETQYF.